These T cell receptor beta chains were read from a single sample in a study of blood T cells in healthy people across ages. A single record per CDR3 protein comes from TCRdb applying MiXCR to the 5' RACE reads. The sample lists approximately 830,000 distinct CDR3 sequences, 60% to 80% seen once, with roughly a quarter in the top ten. The source material was blood. These receptors came from a man aged 25 to 40 in good health. Each CDR3 is given with its conserved first and last residue. Each record gives: J gene, D gene, clone size, V gene, CDR3 DNA, CDR3 protein. D genes are given only for firm matches. Clone size is stated in some rows and not others, as once, few, many or a class when expanded.

j_call: TRBJ2-7; d_call: NA; clone_size: few; v_call: TRBV18; cdr3_nt: TGTGCCAGCTCACCACCGGAAAGGGCGAGCTCCTACGAGCAGTACTTC; cdr3_aa: CASSPPERASSYEQYF
j_call: TRBJ2-4; d_call: TRBD1; clone_size: few; v_call: TRBV24-1; cdr3_nt: TGTGCCACCAGTGATCCGTCACAGGGGTCCAAAAACATTCAGTACTTC; cdr3_aa: CATSDPSQGSKNIQYF
j_call: TRBJ2-1; d_call: NA; clone_size: NA; v_call: TRBV19; cdr3_nt: TGTGCCAGTAGGCCCACTTATGGGGCGAGGAATGAGCAGTTCTTC; cdr3_aa: CASRPTYGARNEQFF
j_call: TRBJ2-5; d_call: NA; clone_size: NA; v_call: TRBV27; cdr3_nt: TGTGCCAGCAGTTTCGACCGCCAAGAGACCCAGTACTTC; cdr3_aa: CASSFDRQETQYF
j_call: TRBJ1-2; d_call: TRBD1; clone_size: NA; v_call: TRBV7-2; cdr3_nt: TGTGCCAGCAGCTGGGGACAGGTTTATGGCTACACCTTC; cdr3_aa: CASSWGQVYGYTF
j_call: TRBJ2-7; d_call: TRBD2; clone_size: NA; v_call: TRBV4-3; cdr3_nt: TGCGCCAGCAGCCAAGACACCGCACTAGCGGCTGAGCAGTACTTC; cdr3_aa: CASSQDTALAAEQYF
j_call: TRBJ2-3; d_call: NA; clone_size: NA; v_call: TRBV7-9; cdr3_nt: TGTGCCAGCAGCATCAGTCAGGCCGCCACAGATACGCAGTATTTT; cdr3_aa: CASSISQAATDTQYF
j_call: TRBJ2-5; d_call: NA; clone_size: NA; v_call: TRBV12-3/TRBV12-4; cdr3_nt: TGTGCCAGCAGTTTACCGACAACGACTCAAGAGACCCAGTACTTC; cdr3_aa: CASSLPTTTQETQYF
j_call: TRBJ2-7; d_call: NA; clone_size: once; v_call: TRBV20-1; cdr3_nt: TGCAGTGCTAGTAGCGCCAGCTCCTACGAGCAGTACTTC; cdr3_aa: CSASSASSYEQYF
j_call: TRBJ2-6; d_call: NA; clone_size: NA; v_call: TRBV21-1; cdr3_nt: TGTGCCAGCAGCAAATTAGGACAGGGATTCTCTGGGGCCAACGTCCTGACTTTC; cdr3_aa: CASSKLGQGFSGANVLTF
j_call: TRBJ1-1; d_call: NA; clone_size: NA; v_call: TRBV6-2/TRBV6-3; cdr3_nt: TGTGCCAGCAGACCGGTTGGGATGGCTGAAGCTTTCTTT; cdr3_aa: CASRPVGMAEAFF
j_call: TRBJ2-5; d_call: TRBD1; clone_size: NA; v_call: TRBV5-1; cdr3_nt: TGCGCCAGCAGCTTACCACTCACAGGGGAGGAGACCCAGTACTTC; cdr3_aa: CASSLPLTGEETQYF
j_call: TRBJ2-7; d_call: NA; clone_size: NA; v_call: TRBV4-2; cdr3_nt: TGTGCCAGCAGCCAAGAATTGGGGAGCTCCTACGAGCAGTACTTC; cdr3_aa: CASSQELGSSYEQYF
j_call: TRBJ2-7; d_call: NA; clone_size: NA; v_call: TRBV7-2; cdr3_nt: TGTGCCAGCAGACGGACAAACAATGAGCAGTACTTC; cdr3_aa: CASRRTNNEQYF
j_call: TRBJ2-7; d_call: TRBD1; clone_size: NA; v_call: TRBV20-1; cdr3_nt: TGCAGTGCTAGAGATCAAGGGACAGGTACCTACGAGCAGTACTTC; cdr3_aa: CSARDQGTGTYEQYF
j_call: TRBJ2-5; d_call: NA; clone_size: NA; v_call: TRBV27; cdr3_nt: TGTGCCAGCAGTTTATTTGTGGGGGTCCAAGAGACCCAGTACTTC; cdr3_aa: CASSLFVGVQETQYF
j_call: TRBJ2-5; d_call: NA; clone_size: NA; v_call: TRBV2; cdr3_nt: TGTGCCAGCAGGGCCGGGACAACGTACGAGAAGTACTTC; cdr3_aa: CASRAGTTYEKYF
j_call: TRBJ2-5; d_call: NA; clone_size: NA; v_call: TRBV28; cdr3_nt: TGTGCCAGCAGTTTATTTAGGGGGAGGGAGACCCAGTACTTC; cdr3_aa: CASSLFRGRETQYF
j_call: TRBJ2-4; d_call: TRBD2; clone_size: NA; v_call: TRBV5-5; cdr3_nt: TGCGCCAGCAGCGCCCCCGGGACTAGCGGAAACATTCAGTACTTC; cdr3_aa: CASSAPGTSGNIQYF
j_call: TRBJ2-1; d_call: NA; clone_size: NA; v_call: TRBV14; cdr3_nt: TGTGCCAGCCAGGTTGGGCGGTACAATGAGCAGTTCTTC; cdr3_aa: CASQVGRYNEQFF
j_call: TRBJ2-1; d_call: TRBD2; clone_size: NA; v_call: TRBV5-5; cdr3_nt: TGTGCCAGCAGCTCGATCGATCCCGGACTAGCGGGATACAATGAGCAGTTCTTC; cdr3_aa: CASSSIDPGLAGYNEQFF
j_call: TRBJ1-2; d_call: NA; clone_size: NA; v_call: TRBV7-2; cdr3_nt: TGTGCCAGCAGCTTCTTATTAAATCTCTATGGCTACACCTTC; cdr3_aa: CASSFLLNLYGYTF
j_call: TRBJ2-7; d_call: NA; clone_size: many; v_call: TRBV28; cdr3_nt: TGTGCCAGCAGTTTCGGGGGTACCTACGAGCAGTACTTC; cdr3_aa: CASSFGGTYEQYF
j_call: TRBJ1-2; d_call: TRBD1; clone_size: NA; v_call: TRBV4-2; cdr3_nt: TGTGCCAGCAGCCAAGAGGGACAGGGGGCAAAAAACTATGGCTACACCTTC; cdr3_aa: CASSQEGQGAKNYGYTF
j_call: TRBJ2-3; d_call: NA; clone_size: few; v_call: TRBV7-2; cdr3_nt: TGTGCCAGCAGCTCCGCTAACACCGGGACGCAGTATTTT; cdr3_aa: CASSSANTGTQYF
j_call: TRBJ2-2; d_call: TRBD1; clone_size: few; v_call: TRBV5-1; cdr3_nt: TGCGCCAGCAGCTTGGCGACAGGGAACGGCGGGGAGCTGTTTTTT; cdr3_aa: CASSLATGNGGELFF
j_call: TRBJ2-7; d_call: NA; clone_size: NA; v_call: TRBV20-1; cdr3_nt: TGCAGTGCTAGGGGCCGGGACACCTACGAGCAGTACTTC; cdr3_aa: CSARGRDTYEQYF
j_call: TRBJ1-5; d_call: TRBD1; clone_size: NA; v_call: TRBV9; cdr3_nt: TGTGCCAGCAGCCCTGACAGGGCCCGACAGCCCCAGCATTTT; cdr3_aa: CASSPDRARQPQHF
j_call: TRBJ2-7; d_call: TRBD2; clone_size: once; v_call: TRBV6-5; cdr3_nt: TGTGCCAGCAGTTCGTCCCTACTCGGGGGGGGATACGAGCAGTACTTC; cdr3_aa: CASSSSLLGGGYEQYF
j_call: TRBJ2-1; d_call: NA; clone_size: NA; v_call: TRBV27; cdr3_nt: TGCGCCAGCAGGGCGGACTGGACTTTTTACAATGAGCAGTTCTTC; cdr3_aa: CASRADWTFYNEQFF
j_call: TRBJ2-7; d_call: TRBD2; clone_size: NA; v_call: TRBV20-1; cdr3_nt: TGCAGTGCTAGGGCCCGACTAGCGACTGTCTACGAGCAGTACTTC; cdr3_aa: CSARARLATVYEQYF
j_call: TRBJ2-7; d_call: NA; clone_size: NA; v_call: TRBV7-9; cdr3_nt: TGTGCCAGCAGCTTAGAGCGAAACGAGCAGTACTTC; cdr3_aa: CASSLERNEQYF
j_call: TRBJ2-7; d_call: NA; clone_size: NA; v_call: TRBV28; cdr3_nt: TGTGCCAGCAGTTTAGGCTGGAGAAGGGGCGAGCAGTACTTC; cdr3_aa: CASSLGWRRGEQYF
j_call: TRBJ2-3; d_call: NA; clone_size: NA; v_call: TRBV9; cdr3_nt: TGTGCCAGCAGCGTAGGTAGCATCGCAGATACGCAGTATTTT; cdr3_aa: CASSVGSIADTQYF
j_call: TRBJ2-3; d_call: NA; clone_size: NA; v_call: TRBV20-1; cdr3_nt: TGCAGTGCTAGAGAAGGGGTAGTATACCCAGATACGCAGTATTTT; cdr3_aa: CSAREGVVYPDTQYF
j_call: TRBJ2-7; d_call: NA; clone_size: few; v_call: TRBV6-2/TRBV6-3; cdr3_nt: TGTGCCAGCAGTTACGAGGAAACCTACGAGCAGTACTTC; cdr3_aa: CASSYEETYEQYF
j_call: TRBJ1-6; d_call: NA; clone_size: NA; v_call: TRBV6-2/TRBV6-3; cdr3_nt: TGTGCCAGCAGTTACCTCAGCCCCTTCTCGGCTAATTCACCCCTCCACTTT; cdr3_aa: CASSYLSPFSANSPLHF
j_call: TRBJ2-1; d_call: NA; clone_size: few; v_call: TRBV29-1; cdr3_nt: TGCAGCGTTCGATGGCGGTACAATGAGCAGTTCTTC; cdr3_aa: CSVRWRYNEQFF
j_call: TRBJ2-7; d_call: NA; clone_size: NA; v_call: TRBV10-3; cdr3_nt: TGTGCCATCAGTGTTCCGGGGGTAAAGGTCTACGAGCAGTACTTC; cdr3_aa: CAISVPGVKVYEQYF
j_call: TRBJ2-1; d_call: NA; clone_size: NA; v_call: TRBV5-5; cdr3_nt: TGTGCCACCTTGCCGGGACCCAACGCCAATGAGCAGTTCTTC; cdr3_aa: CATLPGPNANEQFF
j_call: TRBJ1-2; d_call: NA; clone_size: few; v_call: TRBV7-9; cdr3_nt: TGTGCCAGCAGCTTACTTCTGCCTAACTATGGCTACACCTTC; cdr3_aa: CASSLLLPNYGYTF
j_call: TRBJ2-3; d_call: NA; clone_size: few; v_call: TRBV28; cdr3_nt: TGTGCCAGCAGGGAGGGGAGCACAGATACGCAGTATTTT; cdr3_aa: CASREGSTDTQYF
j_call: TRBJ2-1; d_call: NA; clone_size: NA; v_call: TRBV29-1; cdr3_nt: TGCAGCGCCCAAGGGGGGGCTGACAATGAGCAGTTCTTC; cdr3_aa: CSAQGGADNEQFF
j_call: TRBJ2-5; d_call: NA; clone_size: few; v_call: TRBV25-1; cdr3_nt: TGTGCCAGCAGTGAAACAGGGCGGCAAGAGACCCAGTACTTC; cdr3_aa: CASSETGRQETQYF
j_call: TRBJ2-2; d_call: NA; clone_size: NA; v_call: TRBV27; cdr3_nt: TGTGCCAGCTACCAACGGGCATCTAACACCGGGGAGCTGTTTTTT; cdr3_aa: CASYQRASNTGELFF
j_call: TRBJ2-5; d_call: NA; clone_size: NA; v_call: TRBV10-3; cdr3_nt: TGTGCCATCAGTCGGGACAAGAGTCAAGAGACCCAGTACTTC; cdr3_aa: CAISRDKSQETQYF
j_call: TRBJ2-7; d_call: TRBD2; clone_size: NA; v_call: TRBV27; cdr3_nt: TGTGCCAGCAGTTCAAGGGACTACCCCTGGGACGAGCAGTACTTC; cdr3_aa: CASSSRDYPWDEQYF
j_call: TRBJ2-7; d_call: TRBD2; clone_size: NA; v_call: TRBV7-9; cdr3_nt: TGTGCCAGCCTTCCCCCCGGGACTAGCGCGTACGAGCAGTACTTC; cdr3_aa: CASLPPGTSAYEQYF
j_call: TRBJ2-1; d_call: TRBD2; clone_size: NA; v_call: TRBV20-1; cdr3_nt: TGCAGTGCTAAACCACTAGCGGGGGCCTACAATGAGCAGTTCTTC; cdr3_aa: CSAKPLAGAYNEQFF
j_call: TRBJ1-4; d_call: NA; clone_size: NA; v_call: TRBV10-3; cdr3_nt: TGTGCCATCAGTCTTTCCCACTCCGCCGGGACAGAAAAACTGTTTTTT; cdr3_aa: CAISLSHSAGTEKLFF
j_call: TRBJ2-4; d_call: NA; clone_size: NA; v_call: TRBV6-1; cdr3_nt: TGTGCCAGCAGTGAAGGTTCACAGACTGGGAAGTACTTC; cdr3_aa: CASSEGSQTGKYF
j_call: TRBJ2-1; d_call: NA; clone_size: NA; v_call: TRBV15; cdr3_nt: TGTGCCACCAGCCTTTTGACGGCAACCTACAATGAGCAGTTCTTC; cdr3_aa: CATSLLTATYNEQFF
j_call: TRBJ1-1; d_call: NA; clone_size: NA; v_call: TRBV7-9; cdr3_nt: TGTGCCAGCAGCCGGGACATCAACACTGAAGCTTTCTTT; cdr3_aa: CASSRDINTEAFF
j_call: TRBJ2-7; d_call: NA; clone_size: few; v_call: TRBV9; cdr3_nt: TGTGCCAGCAGCCCACAGGCAGGGGCCCCACTCGAGCAGTACTTC; cdr3_aa: CASSPQAGAPLEQYF
j_call: TRBJ1-2; d_call: NA; clone_size: few; v_call: TRBV20-1; cdr3_nt: TGCAGTGCTGCCGGGACGAGCTATGGCTACACCTTC; cdr3_aa: CSAAGTSYGYTF
j_call: TRBJ2-7; d_call: TRBD2; clone_size: NA; v_call: TRBV7-9; cdr3_nt: TGTGCCAGCAGCTTAGCTGCCGGGACTAGCGGGGGTCATAGCTCCTACGAGCAGTACTTC; cdr3_aa: CASSLAAGTSGGHSSYEQYF
j_call: TRBJ1-1; d_call: NA; clone_size: NA; v_call: TRBV29-1; cdr3_nt: TGCAGCGTTTTAAACGATGGTGGGACTGAAGCTTTCTTT; cdr3_aa: CSVLNDGGTEAFF